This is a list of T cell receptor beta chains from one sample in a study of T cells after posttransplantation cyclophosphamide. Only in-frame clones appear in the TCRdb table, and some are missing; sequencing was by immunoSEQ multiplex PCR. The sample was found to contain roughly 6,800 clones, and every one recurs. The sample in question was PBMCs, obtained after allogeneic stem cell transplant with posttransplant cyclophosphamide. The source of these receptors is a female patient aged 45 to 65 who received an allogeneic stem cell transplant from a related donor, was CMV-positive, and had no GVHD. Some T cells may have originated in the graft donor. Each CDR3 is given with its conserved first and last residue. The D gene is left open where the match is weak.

CASSLETGPAGEQFF | TRBV27 | - | TRBJ2-1
CASGAGGNNEQFF | TRBV7-2 | TRBD2 | TRBJ2-1
CASSLGRGNEGEAFF | TRBV5-1 | - | TRBJ1-1
CASSFGLVRYEQYF | TRBV28 | TRBD2 | TRBJ2-7
CASSEAIALENGGQFF | TRBV6-1 | - | TRBJ2-1
CASSRWDSYEQYF | TRBV6-1 | TRBD1 | TRBJ2-7
CASSPQVNYEQYF | TRBV27 | - | TRBJ2-7
CASSFLGGTYEQYF | TRBV5-1 | - | TRBJ2-7
CASSLSRSGEVGYTF | TRBV7-3 | - | TRBJ1-2
CASSGEAGANQPQHF | TRBV6-6 | - | TRBJ1-5
CATSRDLAGKAEAFF | TRBV15 | - | TRBJ1-1
CASSGGPNTEAFF | TRBV9 | - | TRBJ1-1
CASSLDRAQYF | TRBV12-3/TRBV12-4 | - | TRBJ2-3
CASSGAGTGRSDQPQHF | TRBV18 | TRBD1 | TRBJ1-5
CATSRDRRLAGETQYF | TRBV15 | TRBD2 | TRBJ2-5
CASSTGRANSPLHF | TRBV6-5 | - | TRBJ1-6
CASSPRTGPYNSPLHF | TRBV4-2 | - | TRBJ1-6
CASSTRDRPTYEQYF | TRBV19 | TRBD1 | TRBJ2-7
CASSLRRDTSTDTQYF | TRBV7-8 | - | TRBJ2-3
CASSVDRDSSYGYTF | TRBV5-1 | TRBD1 | TRBJ1-2
CASSKNRNQETQYF | TRBV27 | - | TRBJ2-5
CASSPQGVPYEQYF | TRBV9 | TRBD1 | TRBJ2-7
CASSLTAGLPSYEQYF | TRBV27 | - | TRBJ2-7
CASSQGGGLGTEAFF | TRBV4-1 | - | TRBJ1-1
CASSFGGALYGYTF | TRBV5-4 | - | TRBJ1-2
CASSYWSDQETQYF | TRBV6-6 | - | TRBJ2-5
CASSHPARRGIVHGYTF | TRBV13 | - | TRBJ1-2
CAAIAGNGYEQYF | TRBV27 | - | TRBJ2-7
CASRLRTGHSYEQYF | TRBV27 | TRBD1 | TRBJ2-7
CASSEYNRGQIGGYTF | TRBV25-1 | TRBD1 | TRBJ1-2
CASSLSRGGADGYTF | TRBV27 | - | TRBJ1-2
CATSRDGHIQETQYF | TRBV15 | - | TRBJ2-5
CASSTRTGTDTQYF | TRBV7-6 | - | TRBJ2-3
CASSLARLGGSTDTQYF | TRBV7-2 | - | TRBJ2-3
CASRHAGSEQYF | TRBV5-6 | - | TRBJ2-7
CASSGGTTSTHEQFF | TRBV19 | TRBD2 | TRBJ2-1
CAWSAGVYQPQHF | TRBV30 | - | TRBJ1-5
CASSVGGREATEAFF | TRBV9 | - | TRBJ1-1
CASSLIGAPGANVLTF | TRBV28 | - | TRBJ2-6
CASTFRTGWDGYTF | TRBV19 | TRBD1 | TRBJ1-2
CASSDPSGSSYNEQFF | TRBV2 | TRBD2 | TRBJ2-1
CSVGTSGSGGDTQYF | TRBV29-1 | TRBD2 | TRBJ2-3
CASGSAEAFF | TRBV5-5 | - | TRBJ1-1
CSVGPLQGSDYGYTF | TRBV29-1 | TRBD1 | TRBJ1-2
CASSLFPRDTGELFF | TRBV27 | - | TRBJ2-2
CASSLAWGDTGELFF | TRBV11-2 | - | TRBJ2-2
CASSVGNNEQFF | TRBV19 | - | TRBJ2-1
CASSIPPSGELFF | TRBV19 | - | TRBJ2-2
CASSFSLAEQFF | TRBV5-1 | - | TRBJ2-1
CASSDLAGGNNEQFF | TRBV9 | TRBD2 | TRBJ2-1
CASSLNTGELFF | TRBV6-6 | - | TRBJ2-2